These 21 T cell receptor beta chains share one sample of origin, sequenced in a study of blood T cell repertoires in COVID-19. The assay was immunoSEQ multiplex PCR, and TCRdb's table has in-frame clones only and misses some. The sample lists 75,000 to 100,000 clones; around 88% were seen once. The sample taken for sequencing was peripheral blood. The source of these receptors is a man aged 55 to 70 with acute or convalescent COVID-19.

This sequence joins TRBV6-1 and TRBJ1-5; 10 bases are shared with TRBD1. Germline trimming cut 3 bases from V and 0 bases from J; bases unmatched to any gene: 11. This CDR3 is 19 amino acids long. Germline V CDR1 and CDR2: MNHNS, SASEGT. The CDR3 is CASSEPRDRGSNSNQPQHF. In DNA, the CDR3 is TGTGCCAGCAGTGAGCCCCGGGACAGGGGTTCCAATAGCAATCAGCCCCAGCATTTT.

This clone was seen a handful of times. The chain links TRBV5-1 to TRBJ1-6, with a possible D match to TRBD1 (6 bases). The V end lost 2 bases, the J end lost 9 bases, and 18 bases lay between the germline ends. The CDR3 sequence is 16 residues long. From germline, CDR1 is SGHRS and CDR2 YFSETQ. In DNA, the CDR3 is TGCGCCAGCAGCTTCGATTGGGGGCGTATTGGTTCACCCCTCCACTTT. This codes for CASSFDWGRIGSPLHF.

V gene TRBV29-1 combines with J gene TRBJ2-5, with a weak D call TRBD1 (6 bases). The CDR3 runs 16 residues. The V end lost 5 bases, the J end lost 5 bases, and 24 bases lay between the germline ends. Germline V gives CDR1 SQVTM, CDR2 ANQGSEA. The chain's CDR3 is CSVSTPGQMDGETQYF. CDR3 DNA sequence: TGCAGCGTTTCAACCCCGGGACAAATGGATGGTGAGACCCAGTACTTC.

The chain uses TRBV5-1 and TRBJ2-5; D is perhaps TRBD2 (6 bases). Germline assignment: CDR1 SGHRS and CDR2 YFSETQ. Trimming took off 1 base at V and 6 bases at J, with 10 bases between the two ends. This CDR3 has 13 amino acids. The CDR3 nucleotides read TGCGCCAGCAGCTTGCCAGGGAGGCAGACCCAGTACTTC. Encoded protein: CASSLPGRQTQYF.

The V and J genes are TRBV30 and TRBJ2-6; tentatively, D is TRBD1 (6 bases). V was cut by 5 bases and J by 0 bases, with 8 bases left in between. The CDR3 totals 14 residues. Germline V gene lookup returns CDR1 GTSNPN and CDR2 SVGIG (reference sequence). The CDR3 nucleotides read TGTGCCTGGGAACAGGGCTCTGGGGCCAACGTCCTGACTTTC. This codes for CAWEQGSGANVLTF.

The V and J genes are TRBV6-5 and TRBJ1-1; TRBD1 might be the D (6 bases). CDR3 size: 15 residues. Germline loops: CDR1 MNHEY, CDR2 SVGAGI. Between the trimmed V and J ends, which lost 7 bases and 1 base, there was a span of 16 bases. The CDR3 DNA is TGTGCCAGCAACTCAGGGGCTCTGGGGAACACTGAAGCTTTCTTT. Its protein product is CASNSGALGNTEAFF.

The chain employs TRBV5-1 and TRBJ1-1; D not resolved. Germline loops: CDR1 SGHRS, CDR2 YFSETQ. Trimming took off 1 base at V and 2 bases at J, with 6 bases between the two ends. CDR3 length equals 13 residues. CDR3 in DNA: TGCGCCAGCAGCTTGAACAGAAACACTGAAGCTTTCTTT. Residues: CASSLNRNTEAFF.

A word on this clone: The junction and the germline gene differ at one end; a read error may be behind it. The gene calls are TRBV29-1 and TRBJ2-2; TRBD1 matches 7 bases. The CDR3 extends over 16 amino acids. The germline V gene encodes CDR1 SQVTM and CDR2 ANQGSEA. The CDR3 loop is CSAERSGTAKTGELFF. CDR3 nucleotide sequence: TGCAGCGCTGAAAGGTCCGGGACAGCTAAAACCGGGGAGCTGTTTTTT.

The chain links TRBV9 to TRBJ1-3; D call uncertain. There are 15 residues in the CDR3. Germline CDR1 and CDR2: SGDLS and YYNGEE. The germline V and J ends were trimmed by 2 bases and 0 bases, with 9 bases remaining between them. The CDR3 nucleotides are TGTGCCAGCAGCGTGGCGGCGGCCTCTGGAAACACCATATATTTT. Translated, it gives CASSVAAASGNTIYF.

CDR3 amino acids: CASSPLGQGMDTEAFF. In nucleotides, the CDR3 is TGTGCCAGCTCACCATTGGGACAGGGGATGGACACTGAAGCTTTCTTT. V usage is TRBV18 and J usage is TRBJ1-1; 10 bases are shared with TRBD1. Germline V gives CDR1 KGHSH, CDR2 LQKENI. The CDR3 totals 16 residues. The ends lost 2 bases at V and 3 bases at J; junction bases unmatched: 6. Supplemented by reference TRBV18 and TRBJ1-1, the full variable domain reads NAGVMQNPRHLVRRRGQEARLRCSPMKGHSHVYWYRQLPEEGLKFMVYLQKENIIDESGMPKERFSAEFPKEGPSILRIQQVVRGDSAAYFCASSPLGQGMDTEAFFGQGTRLTVV.

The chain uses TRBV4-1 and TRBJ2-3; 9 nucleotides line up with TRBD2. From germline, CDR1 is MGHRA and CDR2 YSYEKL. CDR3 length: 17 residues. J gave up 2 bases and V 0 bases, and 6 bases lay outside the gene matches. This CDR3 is CASSQEASGAYTDTQYF. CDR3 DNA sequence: TGCGCCAGCAGCCAAGAGGCTAGCGGGGCCTACACAGATACGCAGTATTTT.

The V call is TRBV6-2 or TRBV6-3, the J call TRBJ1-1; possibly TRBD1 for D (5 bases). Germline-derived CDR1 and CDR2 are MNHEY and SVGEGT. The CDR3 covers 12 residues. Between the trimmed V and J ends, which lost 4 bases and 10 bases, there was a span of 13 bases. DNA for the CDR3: TGTGCCAGCAGTTTCTCGGGGCTGGGAGCTTTCTTT. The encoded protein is CASSFSGLGAFF.

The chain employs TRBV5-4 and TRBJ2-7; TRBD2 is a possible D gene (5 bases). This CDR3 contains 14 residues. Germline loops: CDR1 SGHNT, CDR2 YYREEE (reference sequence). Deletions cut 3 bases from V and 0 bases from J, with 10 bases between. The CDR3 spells CASSSSGSSYEQYF. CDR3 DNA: TGTGCCAGCAGCTCGTCGGGGAGCTCCTACGAGCAGTACTTC.

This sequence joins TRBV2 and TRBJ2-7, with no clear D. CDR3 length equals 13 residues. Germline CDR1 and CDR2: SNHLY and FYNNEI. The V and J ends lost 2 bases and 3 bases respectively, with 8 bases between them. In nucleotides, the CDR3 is TGTGCCAGCAGTGAACAGGCTTTCTACGAGCAGTACTTC. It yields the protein CASSEQAFYEQYF.

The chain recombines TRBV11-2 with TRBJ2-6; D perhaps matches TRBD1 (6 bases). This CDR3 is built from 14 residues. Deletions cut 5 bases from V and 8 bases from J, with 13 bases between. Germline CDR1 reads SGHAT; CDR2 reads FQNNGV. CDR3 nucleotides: TGTGCCAGCAGCCTCCGGACAGCCCCCAACGTCCTGACTTTC. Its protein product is CASSLRTAPNVLTF.

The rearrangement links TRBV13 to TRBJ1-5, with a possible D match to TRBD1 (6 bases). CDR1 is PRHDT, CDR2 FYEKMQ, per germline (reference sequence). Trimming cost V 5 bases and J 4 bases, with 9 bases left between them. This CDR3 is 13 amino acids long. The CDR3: CASSRQGNQPQHF. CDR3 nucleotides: TGTGCCAGCAGCCGGCAGGGGAATCAGCCCCAGCATTTT.

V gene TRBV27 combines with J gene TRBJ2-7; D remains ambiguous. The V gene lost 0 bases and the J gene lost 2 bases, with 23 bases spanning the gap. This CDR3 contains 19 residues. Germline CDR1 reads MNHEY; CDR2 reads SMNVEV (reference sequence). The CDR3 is CASSLSLPLSRSSPYEQYF. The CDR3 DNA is TGTGCCAGCAGTTTATCTCTACCGCTGTCTAGGTCGAGCCCCTACGAGCAGTACTTC.

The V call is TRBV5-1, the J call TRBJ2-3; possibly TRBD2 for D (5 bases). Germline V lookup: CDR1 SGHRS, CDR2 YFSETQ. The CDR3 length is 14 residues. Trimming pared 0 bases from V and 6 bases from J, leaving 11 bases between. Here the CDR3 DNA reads TGCGCCAGCAGCTTGGACCCGGGCGGGGATACGCAGTATTTT. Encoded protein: CASSLDPGGDTQYF.

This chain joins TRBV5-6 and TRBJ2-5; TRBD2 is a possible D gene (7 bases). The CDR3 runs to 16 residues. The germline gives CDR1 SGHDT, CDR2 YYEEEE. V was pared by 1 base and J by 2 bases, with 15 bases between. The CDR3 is CASSLRGGPSQETQYF. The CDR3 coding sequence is TGTGCCAGCAGCTTGAGGGGGGGCCCCAGTCAAGAGACCCAGTACTTC. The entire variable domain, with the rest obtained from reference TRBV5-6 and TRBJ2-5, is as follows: DAGVTQSPTHLIKTRGQQVTLRCSPKSGHDTVSWYQQALGQGPQFIFQYYEEEERQRGNFPDRFSGHQFPNYSSELNVNALLLGDSALYLCASSLRGGPSQETQYFGPGTRLLVL.

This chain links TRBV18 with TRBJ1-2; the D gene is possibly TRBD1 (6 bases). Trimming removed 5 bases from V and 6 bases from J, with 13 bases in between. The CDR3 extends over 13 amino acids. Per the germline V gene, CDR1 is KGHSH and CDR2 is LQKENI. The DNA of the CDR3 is TGTGCCAGCTCAAAGGCAGGGGTGGATGGCTACACCTTC. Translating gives CASSKAGVDGYTF.

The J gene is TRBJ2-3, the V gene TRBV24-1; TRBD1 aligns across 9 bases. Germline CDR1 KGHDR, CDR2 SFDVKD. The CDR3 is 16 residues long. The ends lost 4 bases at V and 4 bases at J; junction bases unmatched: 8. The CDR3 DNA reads TGTGCCACCAGTGACGCCGGGACAGGGAGGGCAGATACGCAGTATTTT. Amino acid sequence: CATSDAGTGRADTQYF.